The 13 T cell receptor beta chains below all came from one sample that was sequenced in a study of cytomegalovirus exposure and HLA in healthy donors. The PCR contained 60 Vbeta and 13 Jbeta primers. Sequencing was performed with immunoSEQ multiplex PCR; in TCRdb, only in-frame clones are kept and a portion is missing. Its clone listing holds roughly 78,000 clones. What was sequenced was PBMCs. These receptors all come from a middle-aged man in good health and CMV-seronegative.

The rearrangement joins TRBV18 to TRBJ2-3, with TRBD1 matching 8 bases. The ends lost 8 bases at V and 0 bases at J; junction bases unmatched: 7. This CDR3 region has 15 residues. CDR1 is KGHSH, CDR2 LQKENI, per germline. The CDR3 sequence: CASPRDRGSTDTQYF. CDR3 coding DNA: TGTGCCAGCCCCCGCGACAGGGGAAGCACAGATACGCAGTATTTT.

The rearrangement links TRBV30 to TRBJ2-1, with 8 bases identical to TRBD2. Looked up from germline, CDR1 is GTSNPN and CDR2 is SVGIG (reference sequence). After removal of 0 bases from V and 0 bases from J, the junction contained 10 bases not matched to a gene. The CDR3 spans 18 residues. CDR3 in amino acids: CAWSVRGLAGNSYNEQFF. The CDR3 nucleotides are TGTGCCTGGAGTGTACGAGGGCTAGCGGGCAACTCCTACAATGAGCAGTTCTTC.

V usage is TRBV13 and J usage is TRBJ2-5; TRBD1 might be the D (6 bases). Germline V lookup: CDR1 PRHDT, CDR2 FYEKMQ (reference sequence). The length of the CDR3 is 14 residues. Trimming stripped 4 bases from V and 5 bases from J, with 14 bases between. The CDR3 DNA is TGTGCCAGCAGCTACCGACAGGCTGGCGAGACCCAGTACTTC. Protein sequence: CASSYRQAGETQYF. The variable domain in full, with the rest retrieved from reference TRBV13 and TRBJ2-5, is AAGVIQSPRHLIKEKRETATLKCYPIPRHDTVYWYQQGPGQDPQFLISFYEKMQSDKGSIPDRFSAQQFSDYHSELNMSSLELGDSALYFCASSYRQAGETQYFGPGTRLLVL.

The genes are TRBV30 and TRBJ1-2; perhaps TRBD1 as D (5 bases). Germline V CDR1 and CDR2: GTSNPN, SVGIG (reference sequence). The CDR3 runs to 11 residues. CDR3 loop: CVGGEGYGYTF. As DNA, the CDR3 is TGTGTGGGAGGGGAAGGCTATGGCTACACCTTC.

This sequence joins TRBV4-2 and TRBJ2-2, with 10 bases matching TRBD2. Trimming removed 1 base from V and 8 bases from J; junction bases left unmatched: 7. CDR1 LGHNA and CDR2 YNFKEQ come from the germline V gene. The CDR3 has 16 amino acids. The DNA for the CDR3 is TGTGCCAGCAGCCAAGGGCAGCGGGGGGGCTTGGGGGAGCTGTTTTTT. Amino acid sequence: CASSQGQRGGLGELFF.

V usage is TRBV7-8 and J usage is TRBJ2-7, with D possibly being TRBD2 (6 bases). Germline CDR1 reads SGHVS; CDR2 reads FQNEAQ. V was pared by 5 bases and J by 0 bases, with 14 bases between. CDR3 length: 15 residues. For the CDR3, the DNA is TGTGCCAGCAGCCCAATGGCGGGGAGCTCCTACGAGCAGTACTTC. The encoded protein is CASSPMAGSSYEQYF. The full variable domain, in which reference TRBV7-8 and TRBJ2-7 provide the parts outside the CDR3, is GAGVSQSPRYKVAKRGQDVALRCDPISGHVSLFWYQQALGQGPEFLTYFQNEAQLDKSGLPSDRFFAERPEGSVSTLKIQRTQQEDSAVYLCASSPMAGSSYEQYFGPGTRLTVT.

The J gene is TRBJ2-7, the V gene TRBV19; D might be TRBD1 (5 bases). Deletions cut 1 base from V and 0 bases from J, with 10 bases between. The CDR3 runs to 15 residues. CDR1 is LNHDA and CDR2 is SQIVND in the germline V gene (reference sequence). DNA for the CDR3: TGTGCCAGTAGTATAGGACAGAGTAGCTCCTACGAGCAGTACTTC. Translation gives CASSIGQSSSYEQYF.

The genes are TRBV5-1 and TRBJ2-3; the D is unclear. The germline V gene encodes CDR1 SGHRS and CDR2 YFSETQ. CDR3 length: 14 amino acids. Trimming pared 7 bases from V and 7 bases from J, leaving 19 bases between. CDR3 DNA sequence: TGCGCCAGCGCCCCCTCGGAGCCTCAGCATACGCAGTATTTT. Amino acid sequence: CASAPSEPQHTQYF.

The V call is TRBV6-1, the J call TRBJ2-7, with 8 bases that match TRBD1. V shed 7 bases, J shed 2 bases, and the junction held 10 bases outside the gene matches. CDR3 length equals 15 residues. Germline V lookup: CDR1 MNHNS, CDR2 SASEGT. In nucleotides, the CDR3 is TGTGCCAGCACCGGACGAGGACAGGGACCCTACGAGCAGTACTTC. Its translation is CASTGRGQGPYEQYF.

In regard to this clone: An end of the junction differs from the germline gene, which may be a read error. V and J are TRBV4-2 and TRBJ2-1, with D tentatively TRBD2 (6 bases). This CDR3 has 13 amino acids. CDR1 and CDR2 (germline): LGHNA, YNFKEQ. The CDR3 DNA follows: TGTGCCAGCAGCCAAGATTGGACTACCGATGAAGTCTTC. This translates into CASSQDWTTDEVF.

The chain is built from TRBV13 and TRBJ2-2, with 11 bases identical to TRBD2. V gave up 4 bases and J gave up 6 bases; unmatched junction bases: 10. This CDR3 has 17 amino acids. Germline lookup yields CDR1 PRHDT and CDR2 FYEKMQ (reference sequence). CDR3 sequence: CASSSGLAVGVAGELFF. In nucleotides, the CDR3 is TGTGCCAGCAGCTCGGGACTAGCGGTTGGAGTAGCCGGGGAGCTGTTTTTT.

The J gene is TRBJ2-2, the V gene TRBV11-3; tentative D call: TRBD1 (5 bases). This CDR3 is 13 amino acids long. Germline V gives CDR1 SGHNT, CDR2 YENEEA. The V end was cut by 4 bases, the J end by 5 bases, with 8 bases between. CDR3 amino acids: CASSYRTTGELFF. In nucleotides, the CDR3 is TGTGCCAGCAGCTACAGGACAACCGGGGAGCTGTTTTTT. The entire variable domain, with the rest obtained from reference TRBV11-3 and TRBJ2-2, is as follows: EAGVVQSPRYKIIEKKQPVAFWCNPISGHNTLYWYLQNLGQGPELLIRYENEEAVDDSQLPKDRFSAERLKGVDSTLKIQPAELGDSAVYLCASSYRTTGELFFGEGSRLTVL.

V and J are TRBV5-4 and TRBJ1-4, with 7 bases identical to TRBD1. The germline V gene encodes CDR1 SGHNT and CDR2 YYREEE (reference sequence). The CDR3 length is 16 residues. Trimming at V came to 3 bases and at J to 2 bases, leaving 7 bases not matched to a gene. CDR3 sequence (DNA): TGTGCCAGCAGCTCCACAGGGGCGGGGACTAATGAAAAACTGTTTTTT. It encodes CASSSTGAGTNEKLFF.